One sample yielded the 31 T cell receptor beta chains listed below, sequenced in a study of post-analysis software for immune sequencing data. General study findings and limits: The five TRBV segments detected at higher frequency in patients than in controls included TRBV5-6, TRBV5-1 and TRBV20-1.

No antigen has been assigned to these receptors. Unique molecular identifiers had been added to the TCR beta cDNA libraries. From the PCR reads, TCRdb called clonotypes with MiXCR, one entry per CDR3 protein. The sample yields a few hundred thousand distinct CDR3 sequences, 30% to 45% seen once. The sample taken for sequencing was blood. The receptors stem from a girl aged 10-17 years with multiple sclerosis.

This rearrangement joins TRBV5-4 to TRBJ2-5; 9 bases map to TRBD2. The V gene end was trimmed by 4 bases and the J gene end by 0 bases; junction bases not matched to a gene: 7. The CDR3 runs 16 residues. CDR1 is SGHNT, CDR2 YYREEE, per germline (reference sequence). CDR3 sequence (DNA): TGTGCCAGCAGCCTGACGGGACTAGCAAACCAAGAGACCCAGTACTTC. Protein: CASSLTGLANQETQYF.

This chain joins TRBV20-1 and TRBJ2-7; 9 positions match TRBD1. The CDR3 is 14 residues long. Germline-derived CDR1 and CDR2 are DFQATT and SNEGSKA (reference sequence). V lost 3 bases to trimming and J lost 2 bases; unmatched junction nucleotides: 5. DNA for the CDR3: TGCAGTGCTAGGAAGGGGACAGGGACCTACGAGCAGTACTTC. The encoded protein is CSARKGTGTYEQYF.

The CDR3 loop is CASGARDPNEKLFF. In DNA form, the CDR3 reads TGTGCCAGCGGAGCCCGGGACCCTAATGAAAAACTGTTTTTT. This chain links TRBV3-1 with TRBJ1-4, with D perhaps TRBD1 (5 bases). V lost 8 bases and J 3 bases, leaving 13 bases between the germline ends. Germline-derived CDR1 and CDR2 are LGHDT and YNNKEL (reference sequence). The CDR3 runs to 14 residues.

This chain links TRBV6-5 with TRBJ2-1, with 10 bases that match TRBD2. V was clipped by 4 bases and J by 8 bases; unmatched bases: 11. Germline CDR1 reads MNHEY; CDR2 reads SVGAGI. The CDR3 runs 16 residues. The CDR3 spells CASSFTAGGPGYEQFF. The CDR3 DNA reads TGTGCCAGCAGTTTTACAGCGGGGGGGCCGGGTTATGAGCAGTTCTTC.

The chain carries TRBV7-2 and TRBJ2-7, with 8 bases that match TRBD1. The CDR3 loop spans 14 amino acids. CDR1 and CDR2 (germline): SGHTA, FQGNSA. V shed 2 bases, J shed 3 bases, and the junction held 3 bases outside the gene matches. CDR3 region: CASSLQQGVYEQYF. The CDR3 DNA is TGTGCCAGCAGCTTACAACAGGGGGTCTACGAGCAGTACTTC.

The chain couples TRBV5-1 to TRBJ2-1, with 8 bases matching TRBD2. The CDR3 loop spans 16 amino acids. The germline gives CDR1 SGHRS, CDR2 YFSETQ. J was trimmed by 15 bases and V by 0 bases; bases with no gene match: 17. CDR3 nucleotides: TGCGCCAGCAGCTTGGGGAATGGTGGAGTAGCGGGGTATCCGTTCTTC. Protein sequence: CASSLGNGGVAGYPFF.

This chain uses TRBV18 with TRBJ1-4; TRBD1 is a possible D gene (6 bases). Looked up from germline, CDR1 is KGHSH and CDR2 is LQKENI. The CDR3 is 14 residues long. The V end was cut by 4 bases, the J end by 8 bases, with 14 bases between. CDR3 in DNA: TGTGCCAGCTCACTCGACAGGTCGTACGAAAAACTGTTTTTT. Translation gives CASSLDRSYEKLFF. The full variable domain, rest sourced from reference TRBV18 and TRBJ1-4, is NAGVMQNPRHLVRRRGQEARLRCSPMKGHSHVYWYRQLPEEGLKFMVYLQKENIIDESGMPKERFSAEFPKEGPSILRIQQVVRGDSAAYFCASSLDRSYEKLFFGSGTQLSVL.

V is TRBV7-2 and J is TRBJ2-5; D gene ambiguous. Deletions cut 0 bases from V and 3 bases from J, with 8 bases between. CDR1 and CDR2 from the germline V gene are SGHTA and FQGNSA. This CDR3 is 14 amino acids long. The CDR3 spells CASSLANSEETQYF. DNA for the CDR3: TGTGCCAGCAGCTTAGCTAACAGTGAAGAGACCCAGTACTTC.

As for this clonotype: The germline gene is not matched at one end of the junction; a read error may be the cause. The J gene is TRBJ1-5, the V gene TRBV24-1; 10 nucleotides line up with TRBD1. The germline V gene has CDR1 KGHDR and CDR2 SFDVKD. CDR3 length equals 16 residues. CDR3 amino acids: CVTSDPKATGGQPQHF. In DNA form, the CDR3 reads TGTGTCACCAGTGACCCCAAGGCGACAGGGGGCCAGCCCCAGCATTTT.

The V gene is TRBV6-6, the J gene TRBJ2-3; 12 nucleotides match TRBD2. This CDR3 comprises 17 residues. With 2 bases clipped from V and 4 bases from J, the junction kept 7 bases outside the gene matches. Germline assignment: CDR1 MNHNY and CDR2 SVGAGI (reference sequence). Here the CDR3 DNA reads TGTGCCAGCAGTTACCCTACTAGCGGGGGGCGCGCAGATACGCAGTATTTT. This encodes CASSYPTSGGRADTQYF.

The chain is built from TRBV7-9 and TRBJ1-1, with D unclear. The V end lost 5 bases, the J end lost 5 bases, and 21 bases lay between the germline ends. The CDR3 contains 16 residues. Germline V lookup: CDR1 SEHNR, CDR2 FQNEAQ (reference sequence). The CDR3 here is CASSPSYLLGSTEAFF. CDR3 bases: TGTGCCAGCAGCCCAAGCTACCTACTGGGCTCGACTGAAGCTTTCTTT.

This clonotype was seen a few times. The chain carries TRBV6-2 or TRBV6-3 and TRBJ2-1, with D maybe TRBD1 (6 bases). CDR3 length: 19 residues. Germline lookup yields CDR1 MNHEY and CDR2 SVGEGT. The germline V and J ends were trimmed by 5 bases and 9 bases, with 32 bases remaining between them. DNA of the CDR3: TGTGCCAGCAGTAGGGTACGCGGACAGCCCCGGACGGCCACAACTGAGCAGTTCTTC. It encodes CASSRVRGQPRTATTEQFF.

This clonotype was counted a single time. The chain is built from TRBV11-2 and TRBJ1-4; 9 bases fit TRBD1. The trim removed 4 bases at V and 8 bases at J, leaving 8 bases unmatched. Germline values: CDR1 SGHAT, CDR2 FQNNGV. The CDR3 consists of 15 residues. The CDR3 DNA follows: TGTGCCAGCAGCTCGATACAGGGGGCGCAGGAAAAACTGTTTTTT. This sequence encodes CASSSIQGAQEKLFF.

This clonotype was seen a handful of times. This rearrangement joins TRBV12-3 or TRBV12-4 to TRBJ1-1, with D unresolved. The CDR3 runs 13 residues. V was shortened by 3 bases and J by 11 bases, with 16 bases between the two germline ends. The CDR3, as DNA: TGTGCCAGCAGTTTTAACACCGCTTCAGCGGCTTTCTTT. It yields the protein CASSFNTASAAFF.

This chain uses TRBV4-1 with TRBJ1-1; a weak D match, TRBD1 (5 bases). Trimming took 1 base from V and 1 from J, leaving 10 bases between them. The germline CDR1 and CDR2 sequences are MGHRA and YSYEKL. The CDR3 is 15 residues long. CDR3 nucleotides: TGCGCCAGCAGCCAAGGGGGAGGGGAGAACACTGAAGCTTTCTTT. Amino acid sequence: CASSQGGGENTEAFF.

This clonotype was detected only once. This chain links TRBV12-3 or TRBV12-4 with TRBJ2-7; D unclear. CDR3 length equals 13 residues. Trimming stripped 1 base from V and 2 bases from J, with 6 bases between. As DNA, the CDR3 is TGTGCCAGCAGTTTAGGCGAGGCCTACGAGCAGTACTTC. Protein sequence: CASSLGEAYEQYF.

This clonotype turned up a few times. The chain carries TRBV9 and TRBJ1-5; D call uncertain. Germline CDR1 is SGDLS and CDR2 is YYNGEE. The CDR3 totals 16 residues. The germline V and J ends were trimmed by 3 bases and 2 bases, with 15 bases remaining between them. The CDR3 bases are TGTGCCAGCAGCGCCGGAGACTCCTTGGGCAATCAGCCCCAGCATTTT. Protein: CASSAGDSLGNQPQHF.

The rearrangement links TRBV7-9 to TRBJ2-5; 9 bases are a match to TRBD1. Per germline, CDR1 SEHNR and CDR2 FQNEAQ (reference sequence). This CDR3 comprises 15 residues. V shed 7 bases and J 9 bases; nucleotides not matched to a gene: 15. CDR3 DNA sequence: TGTGCCAGCACCCTCGTGAGGGACAGGGAAAGCGCCCAGTACTTC. Translating it yields CASTLVRDRESAQYF.

The V and J genes are TRBV20-1 and TRBJ1-1; D remains ambiguous. V gave up 3 bases and J gave up 0 bases, with 5 bases separating them. CDR3 length: 12 amino acids. CDR1 and CDR2 (germline): DFQATT, SNEGSKA (reference sequence). The CDR3 DNA follows: TGCAGTGCTAGCCATTTGAACACTGAAGCTTTCTTT. It encodes CSASHLNTEAFF.

The chain links TRBV7-9 to TRBJ2-1, with D possibly being TRBD2 (6 bases). The germline V gene encodes CDR1 SEHNR and CDR2 FQNEAQ (reference sequence). The CDR3 length is 15 residues. Trimming cost V 6 bases and J 4 bases, with 16 bases left between them. The CDR3 loop reads CASSSRDFAYNEQFF. The CDR3 DNA reads TGTGCCAGCAGTTCCCGGGACTTCGCTTACAATGAGCAGTTCTTC.

The chain recombines TRBV21-1 with TRBJ2-1; the table calls TRBD1, which could not be checked here. TRBV21-1 has pseudogene status. The length of the CDR3 is 13 residues. CDR3 sequence reads: CASTSPGRNEQFF. CDR3 DNA sequence: TGTGCCAGCACTTCGCCAGGGAGAAATGAGCAGTTCTTC.

This clonotype was counted only a few times. V usage is TRBV9 and J usage is TRBJ2-5; the match to TRBD1 covers 8 bases. This CDR3 contains 15 residues. The trim removed 3 bases at V and 3 bases at J, leaving 7 bases unmatched. Germline lookup yields CDR1 SGDLS and CDR2 YYNGEE. Here the CDR3 DNA reads TGTGCCAGCAGCGCACGACCAGGGGGCGAAGAGACCCAGTACTTC. Its translation: CASSARPGGEETQYF.

This clonotype was observed a single time. The genes are TRBV6-1 and TRBJ2-7; D unresolved. This CDR3 region has 13 residues. The V end lost 0 bases, the J end lost 2 bases, and 5 bases lay between the germline ends. Germline CDR1 and CDR2: MNHNS and SASEGT. The CDR3, as DNA: TGTGCCAGCAGTGAAGCGTCCACCTACGAGCAGTACTTC. Translation gives CASSEASTYEQYF.

In regard to this clonotype: The junction departs from the called germline gene at one end, perhaps through a read error. V gene TRBV29-1 combines with J gene TRBJ2-1; TRBD2 matches 12 bases. CDR1 and CDR2 from the germline V gene are SQVTM and ANQGSEA. The CDR3 contains 13 residues. CDR3 sequence: CSVGTSGANERFF. CDR3 sequence (DNA): TGCAGCGTTGGGACTAGCGGGGCCAATGAGCGGTTCTTC.

This sequence joins TRBV7-2 and TRBJ2-1; no clear D gene. Germline CDR1 reads SGHTA; CDR2 reads FQGNSA. The CDR3 runs 15 residues. Trimming pared 5 bases from V and 2 bases from J, leaving 13 bases between. CDR3 in amino acids: CASSLDVGTYNEQFF. The CDR3 DNA follows: TGTGCCAGCAGCCTCGACGTAGGGACCTACAATGAGCAGTTCTTC.

The rearrangement joins TRBV5-6 to TRBJ1-1, with D possibly TRBD1 on 6 matching bases. V was shortened by 4 bases and J by 3 bases, with 16 bases between the two germline ends. CDR1 is SGHDT and CDR2 is YYEEEE in the germline V gene. CDR3 length: 15 residues. The CDR3 protein is CASSRGRRRDTEAFF. The DNA of the CDR3 is TGTGCCAGCAGCCGGGGGCGACGGAGGGACACTGAAGCTTTCTTT.

The rearrangement joins TRBV5-1 to TRBJ2-3; D is perhaps TRBD2 (6 bases). The CDR3 runs 16 residues. Deletions cut 4 bases from V and 1 base from J, with 16 bases between. Germline V gives CDR1 SGHRS, CDR2 YFSETQ. CDR3 DNA: TGCGCCAGCAGCAAAACCCAGGGAGGTGGCACAGATACGCAGTATTTT. Translated: CASSKTQGGGTDTQYF.

V usage is TRBV3-1 and J usage is TRBJ2-4, with 8 bases aligning to TRBD2. The CDR3 sequence is 17 residues long. V lost 0 bases to trimming and J lost 3 bases; unmatched junction nucleotides: 7. The germline V gene encodes CDR1 LGHDT and CDR2 YNNKEL (reference sequence). The DNA of the CDR3 is TGTGCCAGCAGCCAAGAAGGCGGGGGGTTTGTCAAAAACATTCAGTACTTC. Translated, it gives CASSQEGGGFVKNIQYF.

This clonotype was observed a few times. The chain combines TRBV12-3 or TRBV12-4 with TRBJ1-2; D is ambiguous. V was shortened by 6 bases and J by 8 bases, with 16 bases between the two germline ends. CDR3 length equals 13 residues. As DNA, the CDR3 is TGTGCCAGCAGGAACCTGACCCGCGGAGGCTACACCTTC. Translating it yields CASRNLTRGGYTF.

This chain links TRBV7-8 with TRBJ2-7; either TRBD1 or TRBD2 may supply D (6 bases each). Germline CDR1 and CDR2: SGHVS and FQNEAQ. The CDR3 covers 17 residues. V lost 5 bases and J lost 4, with 24 bases in between. Here the CDR3 DNA reads TGTGCCAGCAGCCCCTCGCAGGGGCGGGGACGGTTATACGAGCAGTACTTC. Protein: CASSPSQGRGRLYEQYF.

The genes are TRBV6-1 and TRBJ2-3; TRBD1 matches 8 bases. The CDR3 has 14 residues. Looked up from germline, CDR1 is MNHNS and CDR2 is SASEGT. Trimming cost V 7 bases and J 6 bases; bases outside gene matches: 9. The CDR3 here is CASTHAGGADTQYF. The CDR3 DNA reads TGTGCCAGCACCCACGCAGGGGGCGCCGATACGCAGTATTTT.